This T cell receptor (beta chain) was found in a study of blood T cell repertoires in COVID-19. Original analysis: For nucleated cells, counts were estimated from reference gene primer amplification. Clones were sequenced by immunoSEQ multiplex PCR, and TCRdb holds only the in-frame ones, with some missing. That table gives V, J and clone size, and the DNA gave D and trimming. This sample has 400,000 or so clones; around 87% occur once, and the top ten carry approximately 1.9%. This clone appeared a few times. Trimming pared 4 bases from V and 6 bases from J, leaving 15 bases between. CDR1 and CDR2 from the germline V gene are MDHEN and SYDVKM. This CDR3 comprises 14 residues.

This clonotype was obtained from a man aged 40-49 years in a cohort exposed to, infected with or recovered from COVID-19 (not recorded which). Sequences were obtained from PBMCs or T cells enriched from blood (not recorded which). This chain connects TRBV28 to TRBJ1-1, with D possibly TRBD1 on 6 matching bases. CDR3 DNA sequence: TGTGCCAGCAGTTACCACAGGGAAGGGCCTGAAGCTTTCTTT. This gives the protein CASSYHREGPEAFF.